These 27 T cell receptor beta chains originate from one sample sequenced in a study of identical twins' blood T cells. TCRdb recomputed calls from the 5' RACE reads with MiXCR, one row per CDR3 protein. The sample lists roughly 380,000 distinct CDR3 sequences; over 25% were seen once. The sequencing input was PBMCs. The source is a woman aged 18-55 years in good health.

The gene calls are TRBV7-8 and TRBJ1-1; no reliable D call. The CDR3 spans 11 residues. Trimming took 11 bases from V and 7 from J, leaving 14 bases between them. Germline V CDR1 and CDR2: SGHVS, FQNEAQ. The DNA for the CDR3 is TGTGCCTCCGAGGACGGCCTTGAAGCTTTCTTT. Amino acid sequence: CASEDGLEAFF.

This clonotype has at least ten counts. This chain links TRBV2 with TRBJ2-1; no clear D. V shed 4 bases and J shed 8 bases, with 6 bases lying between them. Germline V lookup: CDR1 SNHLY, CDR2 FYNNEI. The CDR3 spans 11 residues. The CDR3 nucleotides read TGTGCCAGCAGTGCTAGGCATGAGCAGTTCTTC. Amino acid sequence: CASSARHEQFF.

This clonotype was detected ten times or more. The chain's CDR3 is CSVRHLNTEAFF. The CDR3 DNA is TGCAGCGTTAGACACTTGAACACTGAAGCTTTCTTT. The chain links TRBV29-1 to TRBJ1-1, with D unclear. This CDR3 is 12 amino acids long. Trimming took 5 bases from V and 0 from J, leaving 7 bases between them. Germline V gives CDR1 SQVTM, CDR2 ANQGSEA.

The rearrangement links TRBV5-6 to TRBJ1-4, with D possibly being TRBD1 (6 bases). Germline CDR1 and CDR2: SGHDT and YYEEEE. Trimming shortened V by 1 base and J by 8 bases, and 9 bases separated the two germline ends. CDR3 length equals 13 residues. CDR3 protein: CASSLRGAEKLFF. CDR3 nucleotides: TGTGCCAGCAGCTTGCGGGGGGCAGAAAAACTGTTTTTT.

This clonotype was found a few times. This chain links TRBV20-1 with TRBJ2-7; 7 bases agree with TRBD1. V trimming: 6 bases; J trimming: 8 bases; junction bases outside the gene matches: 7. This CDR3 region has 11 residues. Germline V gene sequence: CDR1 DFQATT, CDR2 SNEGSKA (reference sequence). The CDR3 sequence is CSAYDRDKQYF. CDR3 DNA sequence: TGCAGTGCCTACGACAGGGATAAGCAGTACTTC.

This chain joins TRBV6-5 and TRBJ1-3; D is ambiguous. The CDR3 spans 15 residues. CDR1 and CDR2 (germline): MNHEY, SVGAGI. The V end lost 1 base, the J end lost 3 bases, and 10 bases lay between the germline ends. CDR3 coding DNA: TGTGCCAGCAGTTACTTCTCGGGCCGTGGAAACACCATATATTTT. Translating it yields CASSYFSGRGNTIYF.

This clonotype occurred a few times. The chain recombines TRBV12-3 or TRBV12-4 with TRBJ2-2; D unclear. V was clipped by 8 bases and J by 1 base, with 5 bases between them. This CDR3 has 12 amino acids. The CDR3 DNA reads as TGTGCCAGCGTTAGGAACACCGGGGAGCTGTTTTTT. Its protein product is CASVRNTGELFF.

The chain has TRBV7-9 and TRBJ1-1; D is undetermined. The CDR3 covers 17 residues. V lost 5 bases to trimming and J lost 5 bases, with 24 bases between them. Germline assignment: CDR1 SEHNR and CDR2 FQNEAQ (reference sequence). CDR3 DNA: TGTGCCAGCAGCCTAGGGTTGGCCTCAGCTAGGGCAACTGAAGCTTTCTTT. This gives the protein CASSLGLASARATEAFF. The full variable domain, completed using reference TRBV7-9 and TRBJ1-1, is DTGVSQNPRHKITKRGQNVTFRCDPISEHNRLYWYRQTLGQGPEFLTYFQNEAQLEKSRLLSDRFSAERPKGSFSTLEIQRTEQGDSAMYLCASSLGLASARATEAFFGQGTRLTVV.

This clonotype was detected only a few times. This chain's CDR3 is CSVAPGWIGYTF. The CDR3 nucleotides read TGCAGCGTCGCTCCAGGGTGGATCGGCTACACCTTC. The chain uses TRBV29-1 and TRBJ1-2; D is possibly TRBD1 (5 bases). The germline V and J ends were trimmed by 6 bases and 8 bases, with 16 bases remaining between them. Looked up from germline, CDR1 is SQVTM and CDR2 is ANQGSEA. CDR3 length: 12 residues.

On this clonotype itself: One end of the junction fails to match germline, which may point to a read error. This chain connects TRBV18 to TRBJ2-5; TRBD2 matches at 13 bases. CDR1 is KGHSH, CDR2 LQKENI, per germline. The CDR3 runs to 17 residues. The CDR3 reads CASSLGLAGPYQDTQYF. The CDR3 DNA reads TGTGCCAGCTCACTGGGACTAGCGGGGCCCTACCAAGACACCCAGTACTTC.

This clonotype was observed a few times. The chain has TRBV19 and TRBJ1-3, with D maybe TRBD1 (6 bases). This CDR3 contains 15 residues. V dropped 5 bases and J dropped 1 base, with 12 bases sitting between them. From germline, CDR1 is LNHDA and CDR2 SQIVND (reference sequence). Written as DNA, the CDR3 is TGTGCCAGTAGTTCGGGACATCTTTCTGGAAACACCATATATTTT. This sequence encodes CASSSGHLSGNTIYF.

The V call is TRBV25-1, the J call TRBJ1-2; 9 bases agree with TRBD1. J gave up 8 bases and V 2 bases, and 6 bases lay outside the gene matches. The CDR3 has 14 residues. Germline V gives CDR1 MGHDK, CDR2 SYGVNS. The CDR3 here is CASSETGGFWGYTF. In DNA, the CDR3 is TGTGCCAGCAGTGAAACAGGGGGCTTTTGGGGCTACACCTTC.

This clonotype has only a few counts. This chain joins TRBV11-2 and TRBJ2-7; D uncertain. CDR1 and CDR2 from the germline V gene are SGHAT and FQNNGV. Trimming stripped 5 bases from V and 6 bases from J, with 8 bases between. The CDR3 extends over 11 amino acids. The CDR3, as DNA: TGTGCCAGCAGCCCTCCTGGCGAGCAGTACTTC. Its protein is CASSPPGEQYF.

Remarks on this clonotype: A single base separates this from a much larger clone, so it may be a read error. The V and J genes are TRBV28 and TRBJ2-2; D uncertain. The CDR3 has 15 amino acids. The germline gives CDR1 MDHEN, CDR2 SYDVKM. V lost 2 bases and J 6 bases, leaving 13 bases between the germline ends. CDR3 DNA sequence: TGTGCCAGCAGTTTAGGGAACAGCATGGCCGGGGAGCTGTTTTTT. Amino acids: CASSLGNSMAGELFF.

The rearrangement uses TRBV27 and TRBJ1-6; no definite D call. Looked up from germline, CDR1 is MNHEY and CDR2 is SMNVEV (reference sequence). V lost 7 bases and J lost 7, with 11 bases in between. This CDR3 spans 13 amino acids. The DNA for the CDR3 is TGTGCCAGCACCTGGAGGAGCAATTCACCCCTCCACTTT. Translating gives CASTWRSNSPLHF.

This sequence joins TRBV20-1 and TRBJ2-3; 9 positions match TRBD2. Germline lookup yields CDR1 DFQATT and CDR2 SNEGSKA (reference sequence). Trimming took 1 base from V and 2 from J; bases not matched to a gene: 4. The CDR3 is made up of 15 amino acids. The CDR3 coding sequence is TGCAGTGCTAGAGTCCCTAGCGGGGCCACAGATACGCAGTATTTT. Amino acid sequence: CSARVPSGATDTQYF.

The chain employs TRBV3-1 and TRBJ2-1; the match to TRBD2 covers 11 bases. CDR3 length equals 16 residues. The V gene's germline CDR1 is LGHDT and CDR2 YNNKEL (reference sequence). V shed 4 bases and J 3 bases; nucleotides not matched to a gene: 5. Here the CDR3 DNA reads TGTGCCAGCAGCCCCACTAGCGGGGGTGTCTACAATGAGCAGTTCTTC. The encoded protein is CASSPTSGGVYNEQFF.

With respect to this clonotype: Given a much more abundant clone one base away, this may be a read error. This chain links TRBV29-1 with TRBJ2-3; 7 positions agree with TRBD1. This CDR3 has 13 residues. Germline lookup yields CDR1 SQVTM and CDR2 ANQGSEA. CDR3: CRGRQGITDTQYF. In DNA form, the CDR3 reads TGCCGCGGACGACAGGGCATCACAGATACGCAGTATTTT.

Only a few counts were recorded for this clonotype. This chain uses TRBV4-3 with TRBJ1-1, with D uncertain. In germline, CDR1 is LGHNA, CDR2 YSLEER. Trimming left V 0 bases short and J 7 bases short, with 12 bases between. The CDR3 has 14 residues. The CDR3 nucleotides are TGCGCCAGCAGCCAAGACCTGACGGACGTTGAAGCTTTCTTT. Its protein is CASSQDLTDVEAFF.

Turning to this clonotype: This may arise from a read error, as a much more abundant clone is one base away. Here the CDR3 reads CSVCLYTF. In DNA form, the CDR3 reads TGCAGCGTTTGTCTCTACACCTTC. The chain combines TRBV29-1 with TRBJ1-2; D is unresolved. The germline CDR1 and CDR2 sequences are SQVTM and ANQGSEA. The CDR3 is made up of 8 amino acids. The V end lost 5 bases, the J end lost 10 bases, and 5 bases lay between the germline ends.

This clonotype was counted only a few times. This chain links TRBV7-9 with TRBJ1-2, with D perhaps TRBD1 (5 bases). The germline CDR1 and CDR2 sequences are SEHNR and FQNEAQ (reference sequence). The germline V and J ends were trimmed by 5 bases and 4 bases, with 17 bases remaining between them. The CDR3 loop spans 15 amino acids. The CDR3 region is CASSPTTVRFYGYTF. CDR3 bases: TGTGCCAGCAGCCCTACGACAGTTCGGTTCTATGGCTACACCTTC.

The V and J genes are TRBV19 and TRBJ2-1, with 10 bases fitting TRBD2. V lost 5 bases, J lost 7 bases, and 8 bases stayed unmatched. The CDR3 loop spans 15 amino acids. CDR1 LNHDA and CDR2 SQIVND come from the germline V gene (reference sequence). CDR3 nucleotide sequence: TGTGCCAGTAGTTCGGCTAGCGGGGGTCTTAATGAGCAGTTCTTC. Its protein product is CASSSASGGLNEQFF.

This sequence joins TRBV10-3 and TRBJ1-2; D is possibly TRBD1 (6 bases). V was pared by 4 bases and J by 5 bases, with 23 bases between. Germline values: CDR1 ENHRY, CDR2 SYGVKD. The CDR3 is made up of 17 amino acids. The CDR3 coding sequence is TGTGCCATCAGTGCCTCGAACGGGGGCGGATTGGGGTATGGCTACACCTTC. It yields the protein CAISASNGGGLGYGYTF.

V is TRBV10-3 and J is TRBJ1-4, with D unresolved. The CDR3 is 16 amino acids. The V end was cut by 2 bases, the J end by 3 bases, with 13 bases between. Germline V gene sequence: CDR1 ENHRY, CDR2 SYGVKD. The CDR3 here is CAISEEPTSSNEKLFF. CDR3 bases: TGTGCCATCAGTGAGGAGCCGACATCCTCTAATGAAAAACTGTTTTTT.

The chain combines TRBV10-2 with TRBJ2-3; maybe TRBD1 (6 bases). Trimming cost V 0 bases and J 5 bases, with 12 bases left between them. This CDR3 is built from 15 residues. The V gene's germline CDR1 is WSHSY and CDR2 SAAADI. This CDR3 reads CASSESDVRGDTQYF. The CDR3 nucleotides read TGCGCCAGCAGTGAGTCAGACGTCAGGGGAGATACGCAGTATTTT.

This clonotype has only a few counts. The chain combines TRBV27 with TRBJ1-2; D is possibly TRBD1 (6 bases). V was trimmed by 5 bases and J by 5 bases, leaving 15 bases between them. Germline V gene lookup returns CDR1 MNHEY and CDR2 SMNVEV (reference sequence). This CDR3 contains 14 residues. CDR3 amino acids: CASSRGGGFYGYTF. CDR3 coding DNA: TGTGCCAGCAGTCGCGGAGGGGGGTTTTATGGCTACACCTTC.

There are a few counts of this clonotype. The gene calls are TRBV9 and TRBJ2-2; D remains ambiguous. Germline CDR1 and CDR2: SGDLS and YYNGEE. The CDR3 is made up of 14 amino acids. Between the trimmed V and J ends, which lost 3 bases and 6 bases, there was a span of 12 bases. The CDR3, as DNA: TGTGCCAGCAGCGCGTTCAGCGAGGCCGGGGAGCTGTTTTTT. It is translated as CASSAFSEAGELFF.